This TCR beta chain was documented in a study of shared clonotypes between healthy human individuals. Regarding the study as a whole: At large depth, rarefaction still showed sorted-subset sequencing to be incomplete.

Assay: immunoSEQ multiplex PCR; the TCRdb copy retains only in-frame clones and omits some. The sample has around 510,000 clones, 90% to 96% seen once. CDR1 is LGHNT, CDR2 FRNRAP, per germline. Trimming removed 2 bases from V and 2 bases from J, with 8 bases in between. The CDR3 length is 14 residues. Of note for this clone: The antigen is unknown.

J is TRBJ2-3 and V is TRBV12-5, with D perhaps TRBD1 or TRBD2 (5 bases each). Sequenced material: naive CD4+ T cells sorted from blood. The subset was: CD45RA+ positively selected. The sequence was collected from a woman between 25 and 40 years old in good health. CDR3 bases: TGTGCTAGTGGTTTGAGGGACCCCACAGATACGCAGTATTTT. It is translated as CASGLRDPTDTQYF.